This TCR beta chain came from a study of T cell changes during pregnancy in multiple sclerosis. The method was immunoSEQ multiplex PCR; TCRdb's version includes in-frame clones alone and lacks a portion of them. The repertoire consists of under 100,000 clones, with over 90% occurring once and the leading ten covering roughly 1.2%. Sample: peripheral blood, taken in the second trimester of pregnancy. This clonotype was obtained from a female donor with multiple sclerosis, enrolled in a pregnancy study.

CDR3 nucleotides: TGTGCCAGCAGCACCCGACCGGACGGGGACACAGATACGCAGTATTTT. As protein: CASSTRPDGDTDTQYF. This chain connects TRBV9 to TRBJ2-3, with D possibly TRBD2 on 5 matching bases. CDR1 SGDLS and CDR2 YYNGEE come from the germline V gene. This CDR3 is 16 amino acids long. The germline V and J ends were trimmed by 4 bases and 2 bases, with 17 bases remaining between them.